The rows below give T cell receptor beta chains drawn from one sample of a study of T cell responses to AZD1222 COVID-19 vaccine. Method: immunoSEQ multiplex PCR; TCRdb's copy keeps in-frame clones and lacks some. The top ten hold more than 4.5% of the sample, which has 95,000 to 150,000 clones, roughly 91% seen once. Specimen: peripheral blood, collected 28 days after the second AZD1222 dose. The receptors derive from an adult who received the AZD1222 COVID-19 vaccine. Each CDR3 is given with its conserved first and last residue. Each record gives: D gene, J gene, V gene, clone size, CDR3 DNA, CDR3 protein. The D gene is left open where the match is weak. Only some rows state a clone size, as once, few, many or a class for expanded clones.

>-|TRBJ1-2|TRBV20-1|-
TGCAGTGCCTATGGCTACACCTTC
CSAYGYTF
>TRBD1|TRBJ1-2|TRBV6-5|-
TGTGCCAGCGCGATGGACAGGGTCCTAAACTATGGCTACACCTTC
CASAMDRVLNYGYTF
>-|TRBJ2-2|TRBV12-3/TRBV12-4|-
TGTGCCAGCTCCCCGCTCCACACCGGGGAGCTGTTTTTT
CASSPLHTGELFF
>-|TRBJ2-3|TRBV10-1|-
TGCGCCAGCAGTGAGTCGCGACAGCTTCACACAGATACGCAGTATTTT
CASSESRQLHTDTQYF
>-|TRBJ1-6|TRBV7-6|-
TGTGCCAGCAGCTTCGCCGGGGAGTATAATTCACCCCTCCACTTT
CASSFAGEYNSPLHF
>TRBD1|TRBJ2-2|TRBV6-5|-
TGTGCCACCCGGGACAGGGTCTTCACCGGGGAGCTGTTTTTT
CATRDRVFTGELFF
>-|TRBJ2-3|TRBV7-2|once
TGTGCCAGCAGCTTAGAATATTTACGAACAGATACGCAGTATTTT
CASSLEYLRTDTQYF
>-|TRBJ2-3|TRBV7-6|once
TGTGCCAGCAGCTTAGCCCCGGGGAGTTACACAGATACGCAGTATTTT
CASSLAPGSYTDTQYF
>TRBD1|TRBJ1-1|TRBV19|once
TGTGCCAGTAGTAGACAGGGTGGGAACACTGAAGCTTTCTTT
CASSRQGGNTEAFF
>TRBD1|TRBJ2-7|TRBV7-8|-
TGTGCCAGCAGCTTGGCGAACAGGGGGTTCTTGAGCGAGCAGTACTTC
CASSLANRGFLSEQYF
>TRBD2|TRBJ2-1|TRBV7-9|-
TGTGCCAGCAGCATAACCGGGACTAGCGGGGGCCCTTACAATGAGCAGTTCTTC
CASSITGTSGGPYNEQFF
>-|TRBJ1-3|TRBV21-1|once
TGTGCCAGCAGCAAAGGTCGGGGCCCGAGCTCTGGAAACACCATATATTTT
CASSKGRGPSSGNTIYF
>-|TRBJ2-3|TRBV4-2|-
TGTGCCAGCAGCCACGCACTTGAGGATACGCAGTATTTT
CASSHALEDTQYF
>TRBD1|TRBJ2-3|TRBV2|-
TGTGCCAGCAGTCGGGGTGGACAGGGGGCTTTAGATACGCAGTATTTT
CASSRGGQGALDTQYF
>-|TRBJ1-4|TRBV2|-
TGTGCCAGCAGTGAAGGGCGGTCCGCAGGGACCGCTGAAAAACTGTTTTTT
CASSEGRSAGTAEKLFF
>-|TRBJ2-5|TRBV7-2|once
TGTGCCAGCAGCTTAGCGCAGGTCGGGGGAGAGACCCAGTACTTC
CASSLAQVGGETQYF
>TRBD1|TRBJ2-2|TRBV18|-
TGTGCCAGCTCACCCCAGGACAGGGCGAACACCGGGGAGCTGTTTTTT
CASSPQDRANTGELFF
>TRBD2|TRBJ2-7|TRBV30|-
TGTGCCTGGAACCAACTAGCGGGAGACTACGAGCAGTACTTC
CAWNQLAGDYEQYF
>-|TRBJ1-5|TRBV18|-
TGTGCCAGCTCTAGGAGCCGGGACACCAATCAGCCCCAGCATTTT
CASSRSRDTNQPQHF
>-|TRBJ1-2|TRBV6-2/TRBV6-3|-
TGTGCCAGCAGTTACGATCCCCCCGATGTGATACCAGCGAGCTATGGCTACACCTTC
CASSYDPPDVIPASYGYTF
>-|TRBJ2-3|TRBV18|-
TGTGCCAGCTCACCACCGAACCAGGTCGGTATACGGAGCACAGATACGCAGTATTTT
CASSPPNQVGIRSTDTQYF
>-|TRBJ2-7|TRBV4-3|once
TGCGCCAGCAGCCAAGATACAGGGGCGGGGGAGCAGTACTTC
CASSQDTGAGEQYF
>-|TRBJ2-3|TRBV9|-
TGTGCCAGCAGCGCTAGTGGGCGGGGATTCACAGATACGCAGTATTTT
CASSASGRGFTDTQYF
>TRBD2|TRBJ2-1|TRBV5-4|-
TGTGCCAGCAGCTTGGGGGGCTGGCGGGGGGGCCTGTTCTTC
CASSLGGWRGGLFF
>TRBD1|TRBJ1-2|TRBV6-5|-
TGTGCCAGCAATGTCGGGACAGCTAGTAACTATGGCTACACCTTC
CASNVGTASNYGYTF
>-|TRBJ1-2|TRBV10-3|-
TGTGCCATCACGCGAAAGACCGACTCTGAGGGCTACACCTTC
CAITRKTDSEGYTF
>-|TRBJ1-3|TRBV2|-
TGTGCCAGCATGGGGGGCGGAAACACCATATATTTT
CASMGGGNTIYF
>TRBD1|TRBJ1-1|TRBV7-9|once
TGTGCCAGCAGCTTGCCGGGACAGGGGGCGCAGGACACTGAAGCTTTCTTT
CASSLPGQGAQDTEAFF
>-|TRBJ1-2|TRBV10-3|-
TGTGCCGCTACCGCAAAGGGGGGCATCTATGGCTACACCTTC
CAATAKGGIYGYTF
>-|TRBJ1-5|TRBV19|-
TGTGCCAGTGGCCTCGTAAATAGCAATCAGCCCCAGCATTTT
CASGLVNSNQPQHF
>TRBD1|TRBJ1-5|TRBV7-9|-
TGTGCCAGCAGCGGGGGTGAGACAGGGAATGTGCCCCAGCATTTT
CASSGGETGNVPQHF
>TRBD1|TRBJ2-5|TRBV4-1|-
TGCGCCAGCAGCCACGGCCCGGACAGGGCCCAAGAGACCCAGTACTTC
CASSHGPDRAQETQYF
>TRBD2|TRBJ2-5|TRBV3-1/TRBV3-2|-
TGTGCCAGCAGCCAACCCCTGGGGGGGGTAGAGACCCAGTACTTC
CASSQPLGGVETQYF
>TRBD1|TRBJ1-1|TRBV30|-
TGTGCCTGCACAGGGGGAGGAAACACTGAAGCTTTCTTT
CACTGGGNTEAFF
>-|TRBJ1-3|TRBV4-3|once
TGCGCCAGCAGTTCCTCTCGAGGAAACACCATATATTTT
CASSSSRGNTIYF